These 16 T cell receptor beta chains were all obtained from the same sample, sequenced in a study of cytomegalovirus exposure and HLA in healthy donors. Primers: 60 Vbeta forward and 13 Jbeta reverse. Only in-frame clones appear in the TCRdb table, and some are missing; sequencing was by immunoSEQ multiplex PCR. This table holds about 160,000 clones, around 70% found once. Sequenced: PBMCs. The receptors originated from a man aged 18 to 29 in good health and CMV-seropositive.

This clone has a handful of counts. The genes are TRBV5-1 and TRBJ2-3; 9 bases are a match to TRBD1. CDR1 is SGHRS and CDR2 is YFSETQ in the germline V gene. The CDR3 has 16 residues. J lost 2 bases, V lost 1 base, and 5 bases had no gene match. CDR3 sequence (DNA): TGCGCCAGCAGCTTGATGGGGACAGGGTCCACAGATACGCAGTATTTT. Amino acid sequence: CASSLMGTGSTDTQYF.

This sequence joins TRBV19 and TRBJ1-1; possibly TRBD1 for D (5 bases). V gave up 4 bases and J gave up 3 bases, with 9 bases separating them. CDR3 length: 13 residues. Germline values: CDR1 LNHDA, CDR2 SQIVND (reference sequence). The CDR3 nucleotides read TGTGCCAGTAGTACAGGGATCCACACTGAAGCTTTCTTT. Its protein product is CASSTGIHTEAFF.

Only a few counts were recorded for this clone. CDR3 amino acids: CASSPLGLAGTDTQYF. CDR3 DNA: TGTGCCAGCAGTCCCCTCGGACTAGCGGGTACAGATACGCAGTATTTT. The chain has TRBV6-6 and TRBJ2-3; TRBD2 matches 11 bases. The germline V gene encodes CDR1 MNHNY and CDR2 SVGAGI (reference sequence). Unmatched junction bases numbered 7, after V lost 5 bases and J lost 3 bases. This CDR3 contains 16 residues.

The chain has TRBV5-1 and TRBJ2-5; TRBD2 aligns across 13 bases. Per germline, CDR1 SGHRS and CDR2 YFSETQ. The CDR3 totals 15 residues. With V trimmed by 4 bases and J by 2 bases, 2 bases remained unmatched. CDR3 sequence (DNA): TGCGCCAGCAGCCAGACTAGCGGGAGGCAAGAGACCCAGTACTTC. Protein product: CASSQTSGRQETQYF. The full variable domain, its missing parts supplied by reference TRBV5-1 and TRBJ2-5, is KAGVTQTPRYLIKTRGQQVTLSCSPISGHRSVSWYQQTPGQGLQFLFEYFSETQRNKGNFPGRFSGRQFSNSRSEMNVSTLELGDSALYLCASSQTSGRQETQYFGPGTRLLVL.

The chain uses TRBV2 and TRBJ2-2; weak D call: TRBD2 (5 bases). CDR3 length equals 13 residues. Germline V lookup: CDR1 SNHLY, CDR2 FYNNEI. V was trimmed by 6 bases and J by 7 bases, leaving 12 bases between them. CDR3 bases: TGTGCCAGCAGCCCTTTTGCGGGCGGGGAGCTGTTTTTT. Translating it yields CASSPFAGGELFF.

This chain joins TRBV18 and TRBJ2-7, with 7 bases identical to TRBD1. In germline, CDR1 is KGHSH, CDR2 LQKENI. J gave up 5 bases and V 4 bases, and 5 bases lay outside the gene matches. The CDR3 runs 13 residues. The CDR3 region has the DNA TGTGCCAGCTCACTAAATACAGGGGACGAGCAGTACGTC. This codes for CASSLNTGDEQYV.

This clone was seen a handful of times. Other DNA sequences of this sample code for an identical CDR3. The chain links TRBV6-1 to TRBJ1-5, with a possible D match to TRBD1 (6 bases). CDR3 length: 13 residues. Looked up from germline, CDR1 is MNHNS and CDR2 is SASEGT. The germline V and J ends were trimmed by 2 bases and 4 bases, with 6 bases remaining between them. The CDR3 sequence: CASSERGNQPQHF. In DNA, the CDR3 is TGTGCCAGCAGTGAAAGGGGGAATCAGCCCCAGCATTTT.

In this sample, this clone turned up a few times. The V gene is TRBV7-9, the J gene TRBJ1-1; D is undetermined. The CDR3 length is 14 residues. The germline gives CDR1 SEHNR, CDR2 FQNEAQ (reference sequence). V gave up 4 bases and J gave up 0 bases, with 9 bases separating them. The CDR3 region has the DNA TGTGCCAGCAGCTGGGAGAGGGTGAACACTGAAGCTTTCTTT. It yields the protein CASSWERVNTEAFF.

Worth noting for this clone: Within the sample, other DNA sequences also encode this same CDR3. V is TRBV11-2 and J is TRBJ1-5; the match to TRBD1 covers 8 bases. From germline, CDR1 is SGHAT and CDR2 FQNNGV. V gave up 4 bases and J gave up 7 bases; unmatched junction bases: 6. The CDR3 is 14 amino acids. CDR3 sequence: CASSSTGGNQPQHF. CDR3 coding DNA: TGTGCCAGCAGCTCTACAGGGGGGAACCAGCCCCAGCATTTT.

V and J are TRBV6-1 and TRBJ1-3; no firm D call. Looked up from germline, CDR1 is MNHNS and CDR2 is SASEGT. V gave up 3 bases and J gave up 13 bases, with 7 bases separating them. The CDR3 runs to 10 residues. This CDR3 reads CASSDQQIYF. The CDR3 region has the DNA TGTGCCAGCAGTGACCAACAGATATATTTT.

This clone was recorded a few times. This rearrangement joins TRBV4-2 to TRBJ2-1; 9 nucleotides line up with TRBD2. Losses at the gene ends were 0 bases for V and 1 base for J; bases not matched to a gene: 4. The length of the CDR3 is 17 residues. Germline lookup yields CDR1 LGHNA and CDR2 YNFKEQ. The chain's CDR3 is CASSQEGSGRSYNEQFF. CDR3 sequence (DNA): TGTGCCAGCAGCCAAGAAGGGAGCGGGAGGTCCTACAATGAGCAGTTCTTC.

This clone showed up just a few times. V gene TRBV5-1 combines with J gene TRBJ1-4, with 8 bases fitting TRBD1. V gave up 5 bases and J gave up 8 bases; unmatched junction bases: 8. This CDR3 is built from 14 residues. CDR1 and CDR2 from the germline V gene are SGHRS and YFSETQ. CDR3 nucleotides: TGCGCCAGCAGTTCAGGGGGCTCTGCGGAAAAACTGTTTTTT. Protein: CASSSGGSAEKLFF.

This chain uses TRBV19 with TRBJ1-4; a weak D match, TRBD1 (6 bases). V was cut by 6 bases and J by 8 bases, with 16 bases left in between. The CDR3 spans 14 residues. From germline, CDR1 is LNHDA and CDR2 SQIVND (reference sequence). The CDR3 loop is CASSKGGASEKLFF. In nucleotides, the CDR3 is TGTGCCAGTAGCAAGGGGGGGGCGAGCGAAAAACTGTTTTTT.

The chain employs TRBV28 and TRBJ2-4, with unresolved D. Germline CDR1 MDHEN, CDR2 SYDVKM. The CDR3 sequence is 13 residues long. Trimming took 5 bases from V and 3 from J, leaving 8 bases between them. The CDR3 region has the DNA TGTGCCAGCAGTGACACCTACAAAAACATTCAGTACTTC. Protein product: CASSDTYKNIQYF. The full variable domain, rest sourced from reference TRBV28 and TRBJ2-4, is DVKVTQSSRYLVKRTGEKVFLECVQDMDHENMFWYRQDPGLGLRLIYFSYDVKMKEKGDIPEGYSVSREKKERFSLILESASTNQTSMYLCASSDTYKNIQYFGAGTRLSVL.

This sequence joins TRBV30 and TRBJ2-5; D possibly corresponds to TRBD2 (6 bases). There are 14 residues in the CDR3. Trimming shortened V by 4 bases and J by 5 bases, and 17 bases separated the two germline ends. The germline gives CDR1 GTSNPN, CDR2 SVGIG (reference sequence). DNA of the CDR3: TGTGCCTGGACCCAACGGGCGGGACGGGAGACCCAGTACTTC. Residues: CAWTQRAGRETQYF.

The chain couples TRBV15 to TRBJ1-4, with 8 bases lining up with TRBD1. V lost 1 base, J lost 5 bases, and 3 bases stayed unmatched. Germline V CDR1 and CDR2: LNHNV, YYDKDF (reference sequence). This CDR3 comprises 15 residues. The CDR3 reads CATSRVTGVNEKLFF. As DNA, the CDR3 is TGTGCCACCAGCAGAGTGACAGGGGTAAATGAAAAACTGTTTTTT.